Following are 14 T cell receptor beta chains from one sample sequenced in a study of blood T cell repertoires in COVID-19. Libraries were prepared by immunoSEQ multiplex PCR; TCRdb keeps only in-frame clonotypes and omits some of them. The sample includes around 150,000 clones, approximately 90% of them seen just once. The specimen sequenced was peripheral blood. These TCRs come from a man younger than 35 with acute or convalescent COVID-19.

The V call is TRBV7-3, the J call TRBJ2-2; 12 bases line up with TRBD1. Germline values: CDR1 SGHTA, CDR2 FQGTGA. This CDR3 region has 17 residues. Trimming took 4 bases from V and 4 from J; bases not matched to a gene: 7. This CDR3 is CASSSTGTGGGTGELFF. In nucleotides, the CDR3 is TGTGCCAGCAGCTCGACCGGGACAGGGGGCGGCACCGGGGAGCTGTTTTTT.

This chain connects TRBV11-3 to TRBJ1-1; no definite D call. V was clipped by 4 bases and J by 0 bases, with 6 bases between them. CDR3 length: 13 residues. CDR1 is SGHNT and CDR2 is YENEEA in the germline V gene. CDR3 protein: CASSSQLNTEAFF. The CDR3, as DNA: TGTGCCAGCAGCTCACAATTGAACACTGAAGCTTTCTTT.

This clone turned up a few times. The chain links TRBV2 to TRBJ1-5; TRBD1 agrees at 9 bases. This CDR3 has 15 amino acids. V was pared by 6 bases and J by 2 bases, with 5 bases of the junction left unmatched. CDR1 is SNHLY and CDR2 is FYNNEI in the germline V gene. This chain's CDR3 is CASRDRGSGNQPQHF. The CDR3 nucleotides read TGTGCCAGCAGGGACAGGGGAAGTGGCAATCAGCCCCAGCATTTT.

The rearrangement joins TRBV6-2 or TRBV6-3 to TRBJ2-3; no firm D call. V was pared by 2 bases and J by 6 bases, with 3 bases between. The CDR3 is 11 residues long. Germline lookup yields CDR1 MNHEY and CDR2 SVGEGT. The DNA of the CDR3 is TGTGCCAGCAGTTACCCGGATACGCAGTATTTT. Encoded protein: CASSYPDTQYF.

The CDR3 protein is CASSYSGTGVGSPLHF. CDR3 bases: TGTGCCAGCAGTTACTCCGGGACAGGGGTTGGATCACCCCTCCACTTT. The rearrangement links TRBV6-5 to TRBJ1-6; 10 nucleotides align to TRBD1. V shed 0 bases, J shed 10 bases, and the junction held 6 bases outside the gene matches. The germline CDR1 and CDR2 sequences are MNHEY and SVGAGI. CDR3 length: 16 amino acids.

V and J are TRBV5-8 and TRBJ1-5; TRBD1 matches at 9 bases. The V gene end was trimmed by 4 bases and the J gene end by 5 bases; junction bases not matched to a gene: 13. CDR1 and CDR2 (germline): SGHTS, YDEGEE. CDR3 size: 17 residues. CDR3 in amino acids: CASSPRDRDVVDQPQHF. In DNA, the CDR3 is TGTGCCAGCAGCCCCCGGGACAGGGACGTTGTTGATCAGCCCCAGCATTTT. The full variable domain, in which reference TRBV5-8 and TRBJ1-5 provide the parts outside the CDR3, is EAGVTQSPTHLIKTRGQQATLRCSPISGHTSVYWYQQALGLGLQFLLWYDEGEERNRGNFPPRFSGRQFPNYSSELNVNALELEDSALYLCASSPRDRDVVDQPQHFGDGTRLSIL.

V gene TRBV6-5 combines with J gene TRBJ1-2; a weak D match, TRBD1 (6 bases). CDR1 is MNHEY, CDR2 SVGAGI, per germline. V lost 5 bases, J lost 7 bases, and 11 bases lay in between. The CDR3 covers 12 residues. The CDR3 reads CASSTGTFGYTF. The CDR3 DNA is TGTGCCAGCAGTACAGGGACGTTTGGCTACACCTTC.

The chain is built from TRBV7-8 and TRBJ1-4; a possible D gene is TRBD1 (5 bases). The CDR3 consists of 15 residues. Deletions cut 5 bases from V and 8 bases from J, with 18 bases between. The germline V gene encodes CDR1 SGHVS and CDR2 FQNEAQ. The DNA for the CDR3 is TGTGCCAGCAGCCCGGGGGGGGGTCAATGGGAAAAACTGTTTTTT. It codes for CASSPGGGQWEKLFF. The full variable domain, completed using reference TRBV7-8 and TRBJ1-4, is GAGVSQSPRYKVAKRGQDVALRCDPISGHVSLFWYQQALGQGPEFLTYFQNEAQLDKSGLPSDRFFAERPEGSVSTLKIQRTQQEDSAVYLCASSPGGGQWEKLFFGSGTQLSVL.

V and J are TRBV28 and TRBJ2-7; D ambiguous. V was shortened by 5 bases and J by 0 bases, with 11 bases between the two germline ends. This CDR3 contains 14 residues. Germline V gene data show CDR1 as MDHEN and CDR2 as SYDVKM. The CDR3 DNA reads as TGTGCCAGCAGTCCCCGGTCGGTCTCCTACGAGCAGTACGTC. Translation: CASSPRSVSYEQYV.

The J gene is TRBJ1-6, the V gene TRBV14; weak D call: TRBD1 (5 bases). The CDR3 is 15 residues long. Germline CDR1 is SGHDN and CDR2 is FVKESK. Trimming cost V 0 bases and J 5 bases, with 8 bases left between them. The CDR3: CASSQDGRDNSPLHF. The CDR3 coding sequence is TGTGCCAGCAGCCAAGATGGCAGGGATAATTCACCCCTCCACTTT.

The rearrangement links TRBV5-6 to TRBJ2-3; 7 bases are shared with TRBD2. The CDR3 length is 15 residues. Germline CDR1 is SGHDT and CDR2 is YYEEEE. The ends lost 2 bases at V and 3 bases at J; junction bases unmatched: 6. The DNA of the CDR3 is TGTGCCAGCAGCTTTCCGGGGGGAGGGACAGATACGCAGTATTTT. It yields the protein CASSFPGGGTDTQYF. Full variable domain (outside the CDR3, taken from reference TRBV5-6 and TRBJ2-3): DAGVTQSPTHLIKTRGQQVTLRCSPKSGHDTVSWYQQALGQGPQFIFQYYEEEERQRGNFPDRFSGHQFPNYSSELNVNALLLGDSALYLCASSFPGGGTDTQYFGPGTRLTVL.

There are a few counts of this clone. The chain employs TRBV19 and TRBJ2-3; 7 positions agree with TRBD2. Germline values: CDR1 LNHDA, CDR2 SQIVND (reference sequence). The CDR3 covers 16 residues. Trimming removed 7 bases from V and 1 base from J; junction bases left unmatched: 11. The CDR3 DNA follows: TGTGCCAGTACTAGGGGAGGGCTACTCGGCACAGATACGCAGTATTTT. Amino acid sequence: CASTRGGLLGTDTQYF.

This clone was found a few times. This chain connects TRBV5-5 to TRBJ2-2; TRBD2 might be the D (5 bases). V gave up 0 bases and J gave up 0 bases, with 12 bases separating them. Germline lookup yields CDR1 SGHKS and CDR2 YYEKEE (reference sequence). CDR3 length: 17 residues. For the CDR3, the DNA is TGTGCCAGCAGCTTGGCCGGAGGACCGACGAACACCGGGGAGCTGTTTTTT. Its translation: CASSLAGGPTNTGELFF.

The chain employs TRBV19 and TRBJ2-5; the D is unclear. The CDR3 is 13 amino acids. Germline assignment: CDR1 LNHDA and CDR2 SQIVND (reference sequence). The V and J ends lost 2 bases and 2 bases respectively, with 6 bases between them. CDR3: CASSITQQETQYF. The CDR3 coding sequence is TGTGCCAGTAGTATAACCCAGCAAGAGACCCAGTACTTC.